The clone carrying this T cell receptor beta chain has more than one count but fewer than ten. The data were obtained in a study of T cell responses to AZD1222 COVID-19 vaccine. Unmatched junction bases numbered 4, after V lost 4 bases and J lost 5 bases. Germline V CDR1 and CDR2: KGHSH, LQKENI. CDR3 size: 13 residues. Clones were read by immunoSEQ multiplex PCR, and TCRdb kept only the in-frame ones, dropping some. The sample has about 160,000 clones, approximately 90% seen once. The specimen was peripheral blood, collected on day 0 of MenACWY control vaccination. This chain connects TRBV18 to TRBJ2-7; TRBD1 aligns across 8 bases. The sequence came from an adult in good health. The CDR3 loop is CASSLDRVDEQYF. The CDR3 DNA is TGTGCCAGCTCACTGGACAGGGTAGACGAGCAGTACTTC.